The present TCR beta chain was sequenced within a study of hypomethylating agent response in myelodysplastic syndrome. Overall study findings and caveats: After treatment, novel clonotypes emerged more in responders, contracted ones more in non-responders.

The CDR3 covers 16 residues. Germline V gene lookup returns CDR1 SGHRS and CDR2 YFSETQ. V lost 4 bases, J lost 6 bases, and 10 bases stayed unmatched. A note on this clone: The antigen is not known.

Libraries were prepared by immunoSEQ multiplex PCR; TCRdb keeps only in-frame clonotypes and omits some of them. This sample has roughly 6,000 clones, with roughly four fifths found just once. The J gene is TRBJ2-1, the V gene TRBV5-1, with 10 positions matching TRBD1. Sequenced here: bone marrow, sampled before or after starting hypomethylating agent treatment for myelodysplastic syndrome (not recorded which). The sequence was collected from a human donor with myelodysplastic syndrome. Here the CDR3 DNA reads TGCGCCAGCAGCCCACCGGGACAGGGGTTGCTCAATGAGCAGTTCTTC. Translated: CASSPPGQGLLNEQFF.